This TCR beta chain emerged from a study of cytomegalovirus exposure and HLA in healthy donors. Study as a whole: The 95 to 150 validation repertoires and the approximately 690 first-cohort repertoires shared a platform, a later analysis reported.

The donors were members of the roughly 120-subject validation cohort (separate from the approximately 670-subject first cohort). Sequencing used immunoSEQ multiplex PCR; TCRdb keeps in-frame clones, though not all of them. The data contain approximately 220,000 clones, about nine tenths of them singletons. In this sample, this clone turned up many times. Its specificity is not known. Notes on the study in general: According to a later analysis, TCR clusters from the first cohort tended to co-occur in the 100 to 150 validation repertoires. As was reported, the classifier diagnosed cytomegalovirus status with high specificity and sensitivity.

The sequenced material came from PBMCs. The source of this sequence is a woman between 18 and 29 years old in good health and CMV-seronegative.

CDR3 coding DNA: TGTGCCAGCAGTGAAGCTATAGGACAGGGGAACACTGAAGCTTTCTTT. Translation gives CASSEAIGQGNTEAFF. V gene TRBV6-1 combines with J gene TRBJ1-1, with TRBD1 identical over 8 bases. CDR1 is MNHNS, CDR2 SASEGT, per germline. With 0 bases clipped from V and 1 base from J, the junction kept 4 bases outside the gene matches. This CDR3 is built from 16 residues.